The 30 T cell receptor beta chains below come from one sample, sequenced in a study of T-cell reconstitution after alpha-beta-depleted transplantation in children. A library of TCRbeta sequences, prepared with unique molecular identifiers, was generated. TCRdb fed the PCR reads into MiXCR, producing one record per CDR3 protein. Of 500,000 to 750,000 distinct CDR3 sequences in the sample, 13% were seen once. This specimen consisted of PBMCs, mostly from graft donor cells, obtained 360 days after TCRalphabeta/CD19-depleted stem cell transplant. Receptors originate from a male patient under 18 who had a stem cell transplant for acute myeloid leukemia, so the T cells may come from the graft donor.

This clonotype has only a few counts. V and J are TRBV5-1 and TRBJ2-7; no reliable D call. This CDR3 has 14 amino acids. The V end lost 0 bases, the J end lost 6 bases, and 13 bases lay between the germline ends. Germline values: CDR1 SGHRS, CDR2 YFSETQ. This CDR3 is CASSLEASRSEQYF. CDR3 DNA sequence: TGCGCCAGCAGCTTGGAGGCTAGTCGTAGCGAGCAGTACTTC. Variable domain in full (rest from reference TRBV5-1 and TRBJ2-7): KAGVTQTPRYLIKTRGQQVTLSCSPISGHRSVSWYQQTPGQGLQFLFEYFSETQRNKGNFPGRFSGRQFSNSRSEMNVSTLELGDSALYLCASSLEASRSEQYFGPGTRLTVT.

Concerning this clonotype: The junction departs from germline at one end; a sequencing error may be responsible. This chain joins TRBV11-1 and TRBJ2-7, with D perhaps matching TRBD1 (6 bases). This CDR3 has 15 residues. Germline CDR1 reads SGHAT; CDR2 reads FQDESV (reference sequence). CDR3 sequence: CPSSPDRFGYYEQYF. DNA of the CDR3: TGTCCCAGCAGCCCCGACAGGTTTGGATACTACGAGCAGTACTTC.

The chain employs TRBV6-4 and TRBJ2-1; 8 nucleotides agree with TRBD2. The CDR3 covers 15 residues. J gave up 6 bases and V 3 bases, and 7 bases lay outside the gene matches. In germline, CDR1 is MRHNA, CDR2 SNTAGT. The CDR3 sequence is CASSDKAGVRNEQFF. The DNA of the CDR3 is TGTGCCAGCAGTGATAAAGCGGGAGTGCGCAATGAGCAGTTCTTC.

CDR3 DNA: TGTGCCAGCAGCGAAAGCGTAGCCGGTCGGGTGGTGAACACTGAAGCTTTCTTT. Translating gives CASSESVAGRVVNTEAFF. This chain joins TRBV2 and TRBJ1-1; no clear D. This CDR3 spans 18 amino acids. The V and J ends lost 6 bases and 0 bases respectively, with 23 bases between them. Per the germline V gene, CDR1 is SNHLY and CDR2 is FYNNEI.

The chain has TRBV4-3 and TRBJ2-1; tentatively, D is TRBD1 or TRBD2 (5 bases each). Looked up from germline, CDR1 is LGHNA and CDR2 is YSLEER. Trimming removed 3 bases from V and 5 bases from J, with 17 bases in between. CDR3 length: 16 amino acids. CDR3: CASSHLTGPLNNEQFF. The CDR3 DNA reads TGCGCCAGCAGCCACCTAACGGGACCCTTAAACAATGAGCAGTTCTTC.

The rearrangement uses TRBV6-2 or TRBV6-3 and TRBJ1-1, with a possible D match to TRBD1 (5 bases). V was clipped by 2 bases and J by 0 bases, with 13 bases between them. Germline CDR1 is MNHEY and CDR2 is SVGEGT. The CDR3 totals 16 residues. The CDR3: CASSYVQGFLNTEAFF. As DNA, the CDR3 is TGTGCCAGCAGTTACGTCCAGGGATTCTTGAACACTGAAGCTTTCTTT.

A few counts support this clonotype. V usage is TRBV6-2 or TRBV6-3 and J usage is TRBJ2-3, with 11 bases lining up with TRBD2. There are 16 residues in the CDR3. Trimming took 0 bases from V and 5 from J; bases not matched to a gene: 4. Germline V lookup: CDR1 MNHEY, CDR2 SVGEGT. CDR3 amino acids: CASSYSTSGTGDTQYF. In nucleotides, the CDR3 is TGTGCCAGCAGTTACTCGACTAGCGGGACTGGAGATACGCAGTATTTT.

The chain employs TRBV7-9 and TRBJ2-3; 11 nucleotides align to TRBD1. There are 15 residues in the CDR3. From germline, CDR1 is SEHNR and CDR2 FQNEAQ (reference sequence). Trimming removed 5 bases from V and 5 bases from J; junction bases left unmatched: 6. In DNA, the CDR3 is TGTGCCAGCAGCGCGGGACAGGGGGTTCTAGATACGCAGTATTTT. Its protein is CASSAGQGVLDTQYF.

This clonotype was observed a handful of times. This may come from a read error, since a much larger clone is one base off. The chain combines TRBV4-2 with TRBJ2-1, with unresolved D. The V and J ends lost 0 bases and 4 bases respectively, with 1 base between them. Germline CDR1 reads LGHNA; CDR2 reads YNFKEQ. The CDR3 covers 12 residues. CDR3 sequence: CASSQDYNEQFF. The CDR3 DNA sequence: TGTGCCAGCAGCCAAGATTACAATGAGCAGTTCTTC.

The chain employs TRBV5-5 and TRBJ2-1; weak D call: TRBD2 (6 bases). The CDR3 runs to 13 residues. Germline V gene data show CDR1 as SGHKS and CDR2 as YYEKEE (reference sequence). Trimming took 1 base from V and 12 from J, leaving 14 bases between them. The CDR3 coding sequence is TGTGCCAGCAGCTTGAGGGACTCTTGGAGGCAGTTCTTC. Protein sequence: CASSLRDSWRQFF.

This clonotype appeared many times. The rearrangement uses TRBV12-3 or TRBV12-4 and TRBJ2-5, with 9 nucleotides matching TRBD2. This CDR3 spans 15 amino acids. With V trimmed by 8 bases and J by 7 bases, 14 bases remained unmatched. The CDR3 nucleotides are TGTGCCAGCTACTCGTGGCGGGAGGGCTGGGGGACCCAGTACTTC. Its protein product is CASYSWREGWGTQYF.

This clonotype has only a few counts. The chain uses TRBV27 and TRBJ2-1, with D tentatively TRBD2 (6 bases). The CDR3 loop spans 15 amino acids. V was clipped by 5 bases and J by 6 bases, with 17 bases between them. CDR1 MNHEY and CDR2 SMNVEV come from the germline V gene (reference sequence). The CDR3 bases are TGTGCCAGCAGTCCTTCCGGGGGTGGGAGCAATGAGCAGTTCTTC. Translated: CASSPSGGGSNEQFF.

This clonotype was detected ten times or more. The CDR3 here is CASSSSGTDAYEQYF. In nucleotides, the CDR3 is TGCGCCAGCAGCTCGTCCGGGACTGACGCCTACGAGCAGTACTTC. The rearrangement uses TRBV5-1 and TRBJ2-7, with D tentatively TRBD2 (6 bases). Looked up from germline, CDR1 is SGHRS and CDR2 is YFSETQ. The CDR3 loop spans 15 amino acids. Trimming shortened V by 3 bases and J by 2 bases, and 15 bases separated the two germline ends.

Written as DNA, the CDR3 is TGCAGTGCTATCTTATTTCGGACAGAACAAGAGACCCAGTACTTC. It encodes CSAILFRTEQETQYF. J is TRBJ2-5 and V is TRBV20-1, with a possible D match to TRBD1 (6 bases). The CDR3 consists of 15 residues. CDR1 and CDR2 from the germline V gene are DFQATT and SNEGSKA (reference sequence). The ends were cut back, 4 bases at V and 2 bases at J, with 17 bases in the middle.

This clonotype has a handful of counts. The rearrangement uses TRBV13 and TRBJ2-2; TRBD2 agrees at 9 bases. The CDR3 has 18 amino acids. J gave up 2 bases and V 2 bases, and 9 bases lay outside the gene matches. Germline CDR1 reads PRHDT; CDR2 reads FYEKMQ (reference sequence). The CDR3 is CASSLMLAGRANTGELFF. As DNA, the CDR3 is TGTGCCAGCAGCTTAATGCTAGCGGGGAGGGCCAACACCGGGGAGCTGTTTTTT.

This clonotype appeared a few times. The chain employs TRBV28 and TRBJ2-6, with a tentative D call TRBD1 (5 bases). The CDR3 totals 16 residues. V was shortened by 4 bases and J by 1 base, with 11 bases between the two germline ends. Looked up from germline, CDR1 is MDHEN and CDR2 is SYDVKM. The CDR3 loop is CASSSPGKSGANVLTF. The CDR3 nucleotides read TGTGCCAGCAGTTCCCCAGGGAAATCTGGGGCCAACGTCCTGACTTTC.

This clonotype was counted a few times. The rearrangement uses TRBV9 and TRBJ2-7, with TRBD2 matching 7 bases. V shed 0 bases and J 3 bases; nucleotides not matched to a gene: 6. The CDR3 covers 15 residues. Germline loops: CDR1 SGDLS, CDR2 YYNGEE. CDR3 in amino acids: CASSVEGLADYEQYF. The CDR3, as DNA: TGTGCCAGCAGCGTAGAAGGTCTAGCGGACTACGAGCAGTACTTC.

The table lists this clonotype with many counts. This chain joins TRBV29-1 and TRBJ2-1; D ambiguous. CDR1 and CDR2 from the germline V gene are SQVTM and ANQGSEA. Trimming removed 2 bases at V and 3 bases at J, with 11 bases between. The CDR3 sequence is 14 residues long. Written as DNA, the CDR3 is TGCAGCGTTGAAACACTCGGCGGCTACAATGAGCAGTTCTTC. Protein product: CSVETLGGYNEQFF.

This clonotype was recorded a few times. The V call is TRBV25-1, the J call TRBJ1-3; tentative D call: TRBD1 (5 bases). The germline gives CDR1 MGHDK, CDR2 SYGVNS. The CDR3 contains 13 residues. The V end lost 5 bases, the J end lost 2 bases, and 7 bases lay between the germline ends. Here the CDR3 reads CASSRGAGNTIYF. CDR3 nucleotide sequence: TGTGCCAGCAGTAGAGGGGCTGGAAACACCATATATTTT. The entire variable domain, with the rest obtained from reference TRBV25-1 and TRBJ1-3, is as follows: EADIYQTPRYLVIGTGKKITLECSQTMGHDKMYWYQQDPGMELHLIHYSYGVNSTEKGDLSSESTVSRIRTEHFPLTLESARPSHTSQYLCASSRGAGNTIYFGEGSWLTVV.

The gene calls are TRBV9 and TRBJ2-1; 16 bases match TRBD2. CDR1 is SGDLS and CDR2 is YYNGEE in the germline V gene. The CDR3 length is 15 residues. V trimming: 5 bases; J trimming: 7 bases; junction bases outside the gene matches: 3. This chain's CDR3 is CASRGLAGGPNEQFF. In DNA form, the CDR3 reads TGTGCCAGCAGGGGACTAGCGGGAGGGCCTAATGAGCAGTTCTTC. The full variable domain, completed using reference TRBV9 and TRBJ2-1, is DSGVTQTPKHLITATGQRVTLRCSPRSGDLSVYWYQQSLDQGLQFLIQYYNGEERAKGNILERFSAQQFPDLHSELNLSSLELGDSALYFCASRGLAGGPNEQFFGPGTRLTVL.

The chain couples TRBV11-3 to TRBJ2-7; unclear D gene. Trimming shortened V by 5 bases and J by 4 bases, and 15 bases separated the two germline ends. In germline, CDR1 is SGHNT, CDR2 YENEEA. The length of the CDR3 is 14 residues. CDR3 in amino acids: CASSVSQQSYEQYF. The CDR3 nucleotides are TGTGCCAGCAGCGTTAGTCAGCAGAGTTACGAGCAGTACTTC.

This chain uses TRBV20-1 with TRBJ2-6; possibly TRBD1 or TRBD2 for D (5 bases each). CDR1 and CDR2 from the germline V gene are DFQATT and SNEGSKA (reference sequence). This CDR3 is 16 amino acids long. V gave up 1 base and J gave up 4 bases, with 14 bases separating them. The CDR3 nucleotides read TGCAGTGCTAGAGGGCCCCCAGGGACCGGGGCCAACGTCCTGACTTTC. Its translation is CSARGPPGTGANVLTF.

The chain links TRBV6-4 to TRBJ2-1; 14 positions agree with TRBD2. The CDR3 sequence is 19 residues long. In germline, CDR1 is MRHNA, CDR2 SNTAGT. V lost 5 bases, J lost 2 bases, and 11 bases stayed unmatched. CDR3 bases: TGTGCCAGCAGTTGGAGAAGGGGGACTAGCGGGAGAACCTACAATGAGCAGTTCTTC. It codes for CASSWRRGTSGRTYNEQFF.

This clonotype was seen only a few times. The V and J genes are TRBV10-3 and TRBJ2-1; D perhaps matches TRBD2 (6 bases). V lost 7 bases to trimming and J lost 0 bases, with 16 bases between them. The germline gives CDR1 ENHRY, CDR2 SYGVKD. The CDR3 is made up of 16 amino acids. The CDR3 coding sequence is TGTGCCATCAACGGGTCGCCGACTAGCTCCTACAATGAGCAGTTCTTC. This translates into CAINGSPTSSYNEQFF.

This clonotype was counted between two and nine times. The chain carries TRBV29-1 and TRBJ2-2; TRBD1 aligns across 9 bases. V shed 6 bases and J 4 bases; nucleotides not matched to a gene: 6. The CDR3 spans 14 residues. Per germline, CDR1 SQVTM and CDR2 ANQGSEA. CDR3 protein: CSVTGGAVTGELFF. In DNA form, the CDR3 reads TGCAGCGTCACAGGGGGCGCGGTCACCGGGGAGCTGTTTTTT.

This sequence joins TRBV12-3 or TRBV12-4 and TRBJ2-1, with 7 nucleotides matching TRBD2. This CDR3 is 15 amino acids long. J gave up 8 bases and V 6 bases, and 13 bases lay outside the gene matches. CDR3 residues: CASRGRGLLVHEQFF. The CDR3 DNA reads TGTGCCAGCAGGGGGAGGGGCCTACTGGTCCATGAGCAGTTCTTC.

This clonotype was detected only a few times. V is TRBV10-3 and J is TRBJ1-1; 8 nucleotides align to TRBD1. Trimming at V came to 4 bases and at J to 3 bases, leaving 4 bases not matched to a gene. Looked up from germline, CDR1 is ENHRY and CDR2 is SYGVKD. The CDR3 length is 14 residues. The CDR3 nucleotides are TGTGCCATCAGTGGGGGGACAGGAGACACTGAAGCTTTCTTT. This translates into CAISGGTGDTEAFF.

V usage is TRBV7-2 and J usage is TRBJ2-2, with no clear D. There are 14 residues in the CDR3. V lost 1 base to trimming and J lost 5 bases, with 8 bases between them. Germline assignment: CDR1 SGHTA and CDR2 FQGNSA. The CDR3 region has the DNA TGTGCCAGCAGCTTAGTTAGGAGTACCGGGGAGCTGTTTTTT. Translating gives CASSLVRSTGELFF.

In the case of this clonotype: Being one base from a much bigger clone, this may be a read error. The chain combines TRBV27 with TRBJ2-1; D tentatively fits TRBD1 or TRBD2 (5 bases each). The CDR3 loop spans 13 amino acids. CDR1 is MNHEY, CDR2 SMNVEV, per germline (reference sequence). With 10 bases removed from V and 10 bases from J, the gap between germline ends came to 20 bases. The CDR3 region is CATSHVARGEQFF. The CDR3 DNA follows: TGTGCCACCAGCCACGTTGCCCGGGGCGAGCAGTTCTTC.

The chain joins TRBV7-8 to TRBJ2-3; D might be TRBD2 (6 bases). The length of the CDR3 is 13 residues. Trimming took 1 base from V and 13 from J, leaving 15 bases between them. Germline V gene sequence: CDR1 SGHVS, CDR2 FQNEAQ. The CDR3 region has the DNA TGTGCCAGCAGCTTAGGAGCGGGCGTGCCCAAGTATTTT. Translation gives CASSLGAGVPKYF.